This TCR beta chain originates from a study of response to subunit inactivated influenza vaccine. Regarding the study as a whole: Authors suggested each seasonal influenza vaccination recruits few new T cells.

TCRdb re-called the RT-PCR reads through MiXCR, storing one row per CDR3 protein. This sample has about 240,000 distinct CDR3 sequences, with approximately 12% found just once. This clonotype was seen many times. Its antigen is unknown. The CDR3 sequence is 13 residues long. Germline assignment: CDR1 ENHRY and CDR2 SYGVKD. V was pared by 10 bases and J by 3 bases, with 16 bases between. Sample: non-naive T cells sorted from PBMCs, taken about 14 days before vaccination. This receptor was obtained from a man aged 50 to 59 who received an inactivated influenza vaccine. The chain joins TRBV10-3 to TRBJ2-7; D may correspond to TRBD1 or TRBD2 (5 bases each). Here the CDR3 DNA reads TGTGCCAGCGGCCGGGACCGGAACTACGAGCAGTACTTC. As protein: CASGRDRNYEQYF.